This T cell receptor (beta chain) was profiled in a study of blood T cell repertoires in COVID-19. On the study more broadly: Donors in the United States, Italy and Spain gave samples during acute or convalescent COVID-19. PBMCs, B-cell-depleted T cells, or T cells provided the cDNA or gDNA that made up the material.

As handled by the study authors: Estimates of nucleated cell counts were drawn from the amplification of reference gene primers. The repertoire was sequenced with immunoSEQ multiplex PCR; TCRdb's copy has only in-frame clones and lacks some. V and J calls and clone size are copied from that table; D and trimming were computed from the DNA. The table includes hundreds of thousands of clones, roughly 86% detected once. Sequences were obtained from peripheral blood. This clonotype originated in a human donor in a cohort sampled during active COVID-19.

The DNA for the CDR3 is TGTGCCAGCAGCTTAGTTGGAGGCAGAACCATTTTAAAAGCTTTCTTT. Amino acid sequence: CASSLVGGRTILKAFF. V gene TRBV11-2 combines with J gene TRBJ1-1; no definite D call. CDR1 and CDR2 from the germline V gene are SGHAT and FQNNGV. The CDR3 consists of 16 residues. Trimming shortened V by 1 base and J by 9 bases, and 21 bases separated the two germline ends.